Sequencing of this T cell receptor beta chain was carried out in a study of human thymus T cells. Assay: immunoSEQ multiplex PCR; the TCRdb copy retains only in-frame clones and omits some. The sample contains some 57,000 clones, approximately 95% of which appear only once. Regarding the study as a whole: Apparent bias marked the V and J gene usage of thymic and blood repertoires.

The CDR3 has 10 amino acids. Germline V CDR1 and CDR2: DFQATT, SNEGSKA (reference sequence). Trimming removed 5 bases from V and 5 bases from J, with 6 bases in between. During surgery, about 0.5-1 mL peripheral blood was drawn from four of eight donors. All available leukocytes, rather than a set cell count, yielded the blood DNA. Note on this clone: Antigen specificity is unknown.

This chain links TRBV20-1 with TRBJ2-5; D remains ambiguous. The sequenced sample was blood. The sequence derives from a boy under two years old with a congenital heart defect but otherwise immunologically healthy. The DNA for the CDR3 is TGCAGTGCTTCTGCCGAGACCCAGTACTTC. Translation gives CSASAETQYF.